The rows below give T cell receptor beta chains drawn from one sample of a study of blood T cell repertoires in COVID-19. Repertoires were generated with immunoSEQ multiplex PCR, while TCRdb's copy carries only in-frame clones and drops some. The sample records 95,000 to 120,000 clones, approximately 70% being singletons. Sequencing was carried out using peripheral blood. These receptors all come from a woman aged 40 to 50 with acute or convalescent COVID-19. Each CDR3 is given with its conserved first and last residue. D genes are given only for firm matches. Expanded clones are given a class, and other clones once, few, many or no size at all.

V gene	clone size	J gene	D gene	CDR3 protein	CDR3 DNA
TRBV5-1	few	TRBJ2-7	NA	CASSPATGYEQYF	TGCGCCAGCAGCCCCGCGACAGGCTACGAGCAGTACTTC
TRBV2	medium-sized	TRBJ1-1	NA	CASSRTAMNTEAFF	TGTGCCAGCTCGCGGACAGCTATGAACACTGAAGCTTTCTTT
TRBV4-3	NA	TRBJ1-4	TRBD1	CASSQDKGGRGEKLFF	TGCGCCAGCAGCCAAGATAAAGGGGGCAGGGGCGAAAAACTGTTTTTT
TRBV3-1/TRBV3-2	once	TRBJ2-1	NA	CASSQDARAPTGEQFF	TGTGCCAGCAGCCAAGATGCCAGGGCCCCCACGGGTGAGCAGTTCTTC
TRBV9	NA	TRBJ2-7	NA	CASSVAPGGYEQYF	TGTGCCAGCAGCGTAGCACCAGGAGGGTACGAGCAGTACTTC
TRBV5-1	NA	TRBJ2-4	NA	CASSLNPEDIQYF	TGCGCCAGCAGCTTGAACCCCGAGGACATTCAGTACTTC
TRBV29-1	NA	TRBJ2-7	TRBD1	CSVVDRSSYEQYF	TGCAGCGTTGTGGACAGGAGCTCCTACGAGCAGTACTTC
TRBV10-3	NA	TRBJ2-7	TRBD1	CAISGGTGGYEQYF	TGTGCCATCAGTGGGGGGACAGGGGGCTACGAGCAGTACTTC
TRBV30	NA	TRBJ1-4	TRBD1	CAWDPGTAPFNEKLFF	TGTGCCTGGGATCCCGGGACAGCCCCCTTTAATGAAAAACTGTTTTTT
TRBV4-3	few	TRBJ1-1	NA	CASSQDWGQIGNTEAFF	TGCGCCAGCAGCCAAGATTGGGGCCAGATAGGGAACACTGAAGCTTTCTTT
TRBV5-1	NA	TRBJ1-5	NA	CASSLQGGGNQPQHF	TGCGCCAGCAGCCTACAGGGCGGAGGCAATCAGCCCCAGCATTTT
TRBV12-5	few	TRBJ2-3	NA	CASSRTDTQYF	TGTGCTAGTAGCCGGACAGATACGCAGTATTTT
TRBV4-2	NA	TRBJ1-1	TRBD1	CASSPLSGTGNTEAFF	TGTGCCAGCAGCCCCCTATCCGGGACAGGTAACACTGAAGCTTTCTTT
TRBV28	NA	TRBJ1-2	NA	CASSLNKGNYGYTF	TGTGCCAGCAGCCTAAATAAGGGGAACTATGGCTACACCTTC
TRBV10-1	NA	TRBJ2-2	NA	CASSNIAGPGELFF	TGCGCCAGCAGTAATATCGCAGGGCCCGGGGAGCTGTTTTTT
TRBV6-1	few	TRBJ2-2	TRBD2	CASSEASGGAGELFF	TGTGCCAGCAGTGAAGCTAGCGGGGGGGCCGGGGAGCTGTTTTTT
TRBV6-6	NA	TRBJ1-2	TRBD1	CASSSPDRAMGYTF	TGTGCCAGCAGTTCCCCGGACAGGGCTATGGGCTACACCTTC